The 5 T cell receptor beta chains reported below all come from one sample, sequenced in a study of CD8 T cells in Susac syndrome. Reverse transcription of about 0.45 to 1 ug RNA was carried out with random hexamers. TCRdb independently ran MiXCR on the immunoSEQ multiplex PCR reads; one entry per CDR3 protein. Of 70,000 or so distinct CDR3 sequences in the sample, around 96% were seen once. The sample taken for sequencing was CD8+ T cells from PBMCs. The origin of the receptors is a human donor with multiple sclerosis.

This rearrangement joins TRBV2 to TRBJ1-5; TRBD1 might be the D (6 bases). Trimming took 11 bases from V and 4 from J, leaving 15 bases between them. Germline-derived CDR1 and CDR2 are SNHLY and FYNNEI. The CDR3 runs 13 residues. CDR3 coding DNA: TGTGCCGCCCACAGGGCGATTAATCAGCCCCAGCATTTT. Translating it yields CAAHRAINQPQHF.

The V and J genes are TRBV7-9 and TRBJ1-3; the D is unclear. The V and J ends lost 7 bases and 4 bases respectively, with 11 bases between them. Germline V gene sequence: CDR1 SEHNR, CDR2 FQNEAQ (reference sequence). The CDR3 is 13 residues long. CDR3 residues: CASTVTSGNTIYF. CDR3 DNA sequence: TGTGCCAGCACGGTGACGAGCGGAAACACCATATATTTT.

The chain uses TRBV27 and TRBJ2-1; tentatively, D is TRBD2 (6 bases). CDR1 is MNHEY and CDR2 is SMNVEV in the germline V gene (reference sequence). The V gene lost 2 bases and the J gene lost 9 bases, with 11 bases spanning the gap. The CDR3 spans 13 residues. CDR3: CASSLGGASEQFF. DNA of the CDR3: TGTGCCAGCAGTTTAGGAGGGGCGAGTGAGCAGTTCTTC.

This chain uses TRBV7-9 with TRBJ1-2; no firm D call. The CDR3 covers 12 residues. V was shortened by 3 bases and J by 3 bases, with 5 bases between the two germline ends. CDR1 and CDR2 from the germline V gene are SEHNR and FQNEAQ (reference sequence). The CDR3 loop is CASSLQHYGYTF. CDR3 sequence (DNA): TGTGCCAGCAGCTTGCAGCACTATGGCTACACCTTC.

The V and J genes are TRBV29-1 and TRBJ2-7; TRBD2 agrees at 16 bases. The CDR3 spans 16 residues. Germline V lookup: CDR1 SQVTM, CDR2 ANQGSEA. The V segment lost 5 bases and the J segment 5 bases; nucleotides outside the gene matches: 9. The CDR3 here is CSVYGTSGRAAHEQYF. The CDR3 DNA sequence: TGCAGCGTTTACGGGACTAGCGGGAGGGCCGCCCACGAGCAGTACTTC.